These T cell receptor beta chains were read from a single sample in a study of identical twins. TCRdb ran MiXCR on the 5' RACE reads and lists one entry per CDR3 protein. The sample lists fewer than 250,000 distinct CDR3 sequences, less than 10% seen once, with about 5.2% in the top ten. The specimen sequenced was memory (CD45RO+) T cells sorted from blood. These receptors came from a young woman in good health. Both conserved end residues are part of each CDR3. Fields, in order: clone size, V gene, D gene, J gene, CDR3 protein, CDR3 DNA. D genes are given only for firm matches. Where a row states a size, it is once, few, many or the class of an expanded clone; other rows omit it.

size: NA; V: TRBV3-1; D: TRBD2; J: TRBJ2-7; CDR3: CASSQVSLGRMRSGGYEQYF; DNA: TGTGCCAGCAGCCAAGTTAGCCTGGGCCGTATGAGAAGCGGGGGCTACGAGCAGTACTTC
size: few; V: TRBV18; D: NA; J: TRBJ2-4; CDR3: CASSPGRRNIQYF; DNA: TGTGCCAGCTCACCCGGACGGAGAAACATTCAGTACTTC
size: NA; V: TRBV5-4; D: NA; J: TRBJ2-1; CDR3: CASSPSGNEQFF; DNA: TGTGCCAGCAGCCCCTCCGGCAATGAGCAGTTCTTC
size: NA; V: TRBV20-1; D: NA; J: TRBJ2-3; CDR3: CSASWGTTDTQYF; DNA: TGCAGTGCTAGTTGGGGCACCACAGATACGCAGTATTTT
size: few; V: TRBV18; D: TRBD1; J: TRBJ2-3; CDR3: CASSQYSSRDSDFKNTQYF; DNA: TGTGCCAGCTCACAATACTCATCCCGGGACAGTGACTTTAAAAATACGCAGTATTTT
size: few; V: TRBV20-1; D: TRBD1; J: TRBJ2-7; CDR3: CSARLGQGYAEQYF; DNA: TGCAGTGCTAGACTGGGACAGGGGTATGCGGAGCAGTACTTC
size: few; V: TRBV5-1; D: TRBD1; J: TRBJ2-7; CDR3: CASSPDRVSDEQYF; DNA: TGCGCCAGCAGCCCCGACAGGGTGAGCGACGAGCAGTACTTC
size: many; V: TRBV12-3/TRBV12-4; D: NA; J: TRBJ2-3; CDR3: CASIGFGSGTDTQYF; DNA: TGTGCCAGCATTGGTTTCGGGAGTGGCACAGATACGCAGTATTTT
size: few; V: TRBV6-1; D: NA; J: TRBJ1-2; CDR3: CASSEVMGLLATTF; DNA: TGTGCCAGCAGTGAAGTGATGGGACTCCTGGCTACAACCTTC
size: few; V: TRBV4-3; D: NA; J: TRBJ2-5; CDR3: CASSQAGGEASETQYF; DNA: TGCGCCAGCAGCCAAGCCGGCGGGGAGGCCTCAGAGACCCAGTACTTC
size: NA; V: TRBV12-3/TRBV12-4; D: TRBD2; J: TRBJ2-1; CDR3: CASSFGLAGGREQFF; DNA: TGTGCCAGCAGTTTCGGACTAGCGGGGGGTCGGGAGCAGTTCTTC
size: NA; V: TRBV11-2; D: NA; J: TRBJ2-2; CDR3: CASTMNTGELFF; DNA: TGTGCCAGCACTATGAACACCGGGGAGCTGTTTTTT
size: NA; V: TRBV20-1; D: NA; J: TRBJ1-1; CDR3: CSARNRETLNTEAFF; DNA: TGCAGTGCCCGGAACAGGGAAACCCTGAACACTGAAGCTTTCTTT
size: few; V: TRBV5-1; D: TRBD2; J: TRBJ2-1; CDR3: CASSSNPLAGGRDEQFF; DNA: TGCGCCAGCAGCTCCAATCCGCTAGCGGGAGGTAGGGATGAGCAGTTCTTC
size: few; V: TRBV6-4; D: TRBD2; J: TRBJ2-3; CDR3: CASSVSSGGTDTQYF; DNA: TGTGCCAGCAGTGTCTCTAGCGGGGGAACAGATACGCAGTATTTT
size: few; V: TRBV7-9; D: NA; J: TRBJ1-1; CDR3: CASMGESTEAFF; DNA: TGTGCCAGCATGGGTGAATCCACTGAAGCTTTCTTT
size: few; V: TRBV9; D: NA; J: TRBJ1-2; CDR3: CASMQQGTYGYTF; DNA: TGTGCCAGCATGCAACAGGGAACTTATGGCTACACCTTC
size: few; V: TRBV15; D: TRBD1; J: TRBJ1-2; CDR3: CATSRDPGGDGYTF; DNA: TGTGCCACCAGCAGAGATCCAGGGGGCGATGGCTACACCTTC
size: NA; V: TRBV20-1; D: NA; J: TRBJ1-1; CDR3: CSARSEGDTEAFF; DNA: TGCAGTGCTCGATCGGAGGGGGACACTGAAGCTTTCTTT
size: many; V: TRBV15; D: TRBD1; J: TRBJ2-5; CDR3: CATGQVERETQYF; DNA: TGTGCCACCGGACAGGTGGAAAGGGAGACCCAGTACTTC
size: few; V: TRBV5-5; D: TRBD1; J: TRBJ1-2; CDR3: CASSSKWETGAGYTF; DNA: TGTGCCAGCAGTTCGAAATGGGAGACAGGGGCTGGCTACACCTTC
size: few; V: TRBV20-1; D: NA; J: TRBJ2-1; CDR3: CSARDRVRGRGEQFF; DNA: TGCAGTGCTAGAGATCGCGTTCGGGGAAGGGGGGAGCAGTTCTTC
size: few; V: TRBV4-1; D: TRBD2; J: TRBJ2-7; CDR3: CASGRGTRGRYYEQYF; DNA: TGCGCCAGCGGCCGTGGCACCCGCGGGAGGTACTACGAGCAGTACTTC
size: NA; V: TRBV7-9; D: NA; J: TRBJ1-1; CDR3: CASILSGDTEAFF; DNA: TGTGCCAGCATCTTGAGTGGGGACACTGAAGCTTTCTTT
size: NA; V: TRBV7-2; D: TRBD1; J: TRBJ1-1; CDR3: CATRDRVSSAEAFF; DNA: TGTGCCACGAGGGACAGGGTGAGTTCTGCTGAAGCTTTCTTT
size: NA; V: TRBV4-3; D: TRBD2; J: TRBJ2-2; CDR3: CASSQGLAAGESVGELFF; DNA: TGCGCCAGCAGCCAAGGGTTGGCAGCGGGAGAATCGGTCGGGGAGCTGTTTTTT